These 27 T cell receptor beta chains came from one sample sequenced in a study of shared clonotypes between healthy human individuals. Using immunoSEQ multiplex PCR, the repertoire was profiled, and TCRdb retains in-frame clones only, with some absent. The table lists about 460,000 clones, about 74% of them singletons, with 12% in the top ten. Material for sequencing was PBMCs. These receptors were obtained from a middle-aged woman in good health. Some clones in this sample may be carry-over from other donors' samples.

Concerning this clone itself: A much larger clone sits a single nucleotide away, making a read error possible. For the CDR3, the DNA is TGTGCCAGCAGTTCTACGCTAAGGACAGGGCAGCAAAAACTGTTTTTT. Amino acid sequence: CASSSTLRTGQQKLFF. The chain employs TRBV27 and TRBJ1-4; 8 nucleotides align to TRBD1. This CDR3 is 16 amino acids long. Per the germline V gene, CDR1 is MNHEY and CDR2 is SMNVEV (reference sequence). V was clipped by 4 bases and J by 9 bases; unmatched bases: 13.

With respect to this clone: This same CDR3 is encoded by further DNA sequences in the sample. The chain employs TRBV2 and TRBJ1-1; TRBD1 might be the D (5 bases). Germline assignment: CDR1 SNHLY and CDR2 FYNNEI. This CDR3 is 13 amino acids long. The V gene lost 6 bases and the J gene lost 1 base, with 9 bases spanning the gap. This CDR3 reads CASRRDRNTEAFF. In DNA, the CDR3 is TGTGCCAGCAGACGGGACCGGAACACTGAAGCTTTCTTT.

J is TRBJ2-6 and V is TRBV9; 7 nucleotides agree with TRBD1. With V trimmed by 2 bases and J by 1 base, 0 bases remained unmatched. The CDR3 runs to 15 residues. Germline V gene sequence: CDR1 SGDLS, CDR2 YYNGEE. The CDR3 bases are TGTGCCAGCAGCGTGACAGGGTCTGGGGCCAACGTCCTGACTTTC. Translation gives CASSVTGSGANVLTF.

The rearrangement links TRBV6-5 to TRBJ1-1; no clear D. Germline values: CDR1 MNHEY, CDR2 SVGAGI. V lost 0 bases and J lost 3, with 8 bases in between. The CDR3 is 14 amino acids. CDR3 sequence reads: CASSYSRKDTEAFF. The CDR3 bases are TGTGCCAGCAGTTACTCCCGGAAGGACACTGAAGCTTTCTTT.

J is TRBJ2-5 and V is TRBV7-2; D is unresolved. Per the germline V gene, CDR1 is SGHTA and CDR2 is FQGNSA. CDR3 length: 12 amino acids. Trimming took off 3 bases at V and 6 bases at J, with 8 bases between the two ends. This CDR3 reads CASSLARKTQYF. The CDR3 DNA sequence: TGTGCCAGCAGCTTGGCGAGGAAGACCCAGTACTTC.

The chain recombines TRBV5-1 with TRBJ2-3, with D tentatively TRBD1 (7 bases). This CDR3 is built from 15 residues. V was cut by 5 bases and J by 3 bases, with 16 bases left in between. Germline CDR1 SGHRS, CDR2 YFSETQ. DNA of the CDR3: TGCGCCAGCAGTAAGTTGGCAGGGGGGACAGATACGCAGTATTTT. This gives the protein CASSKLAGGTDTQYF.

The table lists this clone with a count of one. The rearrangement uses TRBV19 and TRBJ2-1; the D gene is possibly TRBD2 (6 bases). V lost 7 bases, J lost 7 bases, and 20 bases lay in between. Germline CDR1 reads LNHDA; CDR2 reads SQIVND (reference sequence). The length of the CDR3 is 15 residues. CDR3 coding DNA: TGTGCCAGTAAGGGGTTTGCAGGGACTCGGAATGAGCAGTTCTTC. It specifies CASKGFAGTRNEQFF.

V usage is TRBV9 and J usage is TRBJ1-1, with D possibly matching TRBD1 (5 bases). The CDR3 runs to 13 residues. Germline values: CDR1 SGDLS, CDR2 YYNGEE. Trimming cost V 4 bases and J 6 bases, with 13 bases left between them. This CDR3 is CASSTLRGAEAFF. The CDR3 DNA sequence: TGTGCCAGCAGCACCCTCCGGGGGGCTGAAGCTTTCTTT.

In nucleotides, the CDR3 is TGTGCCAGCAGCTTCTCCAGGGGCTCCTACGAGCAGTACTTC. This codes for CASSFSRGSYEQYF. The chain is built from TRBV7-7 and TRBJ2-7, with D tentatively TRBD1 (6 bases). Trimming removed 3 bases from V and 0 bases from J, with 9 bases in between. CDR3 size: 14 residues. The germline V gene encodes CDR1 SSHAT and CDR2 FNYEAQ (reference sequence).

The CDR3 coding sequence is TGTGCCAGCGGCCCGATCTACGAGCAGTACTTC. This codes for CASGPIYEQYF. V is TRBV27 and J is TRBJ2-7; no clear D gene. Germline-derived CDR1 and CDR2 are MNHEY and SMNVEV (reference sequence). CDR3 length: 11 residues. V was clipped by 8 bases and J by 3 bases, with 8 bases between them.

The chain combines TRBV6-1 with TRBJ1-5, with D unresolved. Trimming removed 1 base at V and 0 bases at J, with 7 bases between. The CDR3 is 15 residues long. From germline, CDR1 is MNHNS and CDR2 SASEGT. CDR3 amino acids: CASSEGRDSNQPQHF. In nucleotides, the CDR3 is TGTGCCAGCAGTGAAGGGCGGGATAGCAATCAGCCCCAGCATTTT.

The gene calls are TRBV2 and TRBJ2-1; possible D gene TRBD2, 6 bases. The CDR3 totals 12 residues. Trimming stripped 6 bases from V and 9 bases from J, with 12 bases between. Per the germline V gene, CDR1 is SNHLY and CDR2 is FYNNEI. The CDR3 protein is CASRMTSFEQFF. CDR3 in DNA: TGTGCCAGCAGGATGACTAGTTTTGAGCAGTTCTTC. The variable domain in full, with the rest retrieved from reference TRBV2 and TRBJ2-1, is EPEVTQTPSHQVTQMGQEVILRCVPISNHLYFYWYRQILGQKVEFLVSFYNNEISEKSEIFDDQFSVERPDGSNFTLKIRSTKLEDSAMYFCASRMTSFEQFFGPGTRLTVL.

V gene TRBV2 combines with J gene TRBJ2-3, with TRBD2 identical over 12 bases. The ends lost 5 bases at V and 4 bases at J; junction bases unmatched: 4. The CDR3 is 15 residues long. From germline, CDR1 is SNHLY and CDR2 FYNNEI. The CDR3 sequence: CASSRTSGIPDTQYF. The CDR3 DNA is TGTGCCAGCAGTAGGACTAGCGGGATCCCAGATACGCAGTATTTT. Combining the CDR3 with reference TRBV2 and TRBJ2-3 gives the whole variable domain EPEVTQTPSHQVTQMGQEVILRCVPISNHLYFYWYRQILGQKVEFLVSFYNNEISEKSEIFDDQFSVERPDGSNFTLKIRSTKLEDSAMYFCASSRTSGIPDTQYFGPGTRLTVL.

The chain joins TRBV7-9 to TRBJ2-3; 12 bases align to TRBD2. The CDR3 consists of 16 residues. The germline V gene has CDR1 SEHNR and CDR2 FQNEAQ (reference sequence). V lost 5 bases, J lost 5 bases, and 8 bases stayed unmatched. CDR3 residues: CASSRGTSGLIDTQYF. In nucleotides, the CDR3 is TGTGCCAGCAGCCGGGGGACTAGCGGGCTAATAGATACGCAGTATTTT.

The chain is built from TRBV5-1 and TRBJ1-4; D ambiguous. The CDR3 consists of 17 residues. Germline loops: CDR1 SGHRS, CDR2 YFSETQ. Trimming removed 4 bases at V and 0 bases at J, with 16 bases between. DNA of the CDR3: TGCGCCAGCAGCCCGGATGCTTTTTTAGCAACTAATGAAAAACTGTTTTTT. Protein sequence: CASSPDAFLATNEKLFF.

On this clone itself: Other nucleotide sequences in the sample specify the same CDR3. The CDR3 DNA follows: TGTGCCACCAGCAAGGCGAGGAGCAATTCACCCCTCCACTTT. This translates into CATSKARSNSPLHF. The chain employs TRBV15 and TRBJ1-6; D not certain. This CDR3 region has 14 residues. Trimming stripped 4 bases from V and 7 bases from J, with 11 bases between. From germline, CDR1 is LNHNV and CDR2 YYDKDF (reference sequence).

The J gene is TRBJ1-2, the V gene TRBV7-2; D is undetermined. This CDR3 spans 14 amino acids. In germline, CDR1 is SGHTA, CDR2 FQGNSA. Trimming left V 0 bases short and J 4 bases short, with 9 bases between. The CDR3 nucleotides read TGTGCCAGCAGCTTAGCATGGAGTATCTATGGCTACACCTTC. Encoded protein: CASSLAWSIYGYTF.

As to this clone: The likely explanation is a read error, given a far larger clone one base away. This sample includes further DNA sequences coding for the same CDR3. The J gene is TRBJ1-1, the V gene TRBV7-2; D is uncertain. The CDR3 covers 12 residues. V was cut by 3 bases and J by 7 bases, with 9 bases left in between. CDR1 is SGHTA, CDR2 FQGNSA, per germline. CDR3 in amino acids: CASSFDYSEAFF. Here the CDR3 DNA reads TGTGCCAGCAGCTTTGATTACAGTGAAGCTTTCTTT.

The gene calls are TRBV6-5 and TRBJ1-1; D is ambiguous. The germline CDR1 and CDR2 sequences are MNHEY and SVGAGI. V was pared by 8 bases and J by 5 bases, with 12 bases between. This CDR3 region has 12 residues. The CDR3 DNA reads TGTGCCAGCGGCCCGCTTAGAACTGAAGCTTTCTTT. This translates into CASGPLRTEAFF.

V gene TRBV5-6 combines with J gene TRBJ2-5, with TRBD2 identical over 13 bases. With 4 bases clipped from V and 5 bases from J, the junction kept 11 bases outside the gene matches. There are 17 residues in the CDR3. Germline-derived CDR1 and CDR2 are SGHDT and YYEEEE. CDR3 coding DNA: TGTGCCAGCAGCCCGAGGACTAGCGGGAGTGTGGGGGAGACCCAGTACTTC. It codes for CASSPRTSGSVGETQYF.

This rearrangement joins TRBV7-2 to TRBJ2-7, with 13 positions matching TRBD2. The germline V gene encodes CDR1 SGHTA and CDR2 FQGNSA. J was trimmed by 5 bases and V by 3 bases; bases with no gene match: 1. The CDR3 sequence is 14 residues long. As DNA, the CDR3 is TGTGCCAGCAGCTTGACTAGCGGGAGGAACGAGCAGTACTTC. It specifies CASSLTSGRNEQYF.

The rearrangement uses TRBV15 and TRBJ2-3; TRBD1 matches at 8 bases. This CDR3 contains 15 residues. Trimming cost V 3 bases and J 7 bases; bases outside gene matches: 9. Per the germline V gene, CDR1 is LNHNV and CDR2 is YYDKDF (reference sequence). The CDR3 protein is CATSRTGEYLNTQYF. The CDR3 DNA sequence: TGTGCCACCAGCAGGACAGGGGAATATCTAAATACGCAGTATTTT. Using reference TRBV15 and TRBJ2-3 for the parts outside the CDR3, the full variable domain is DAMVIQNPRYQVTQFGKPVTLSCSQTLNHNVMYWYQQKSSQAPKLLFHYYDKDFNNEADTPDNFQSRRPNTSFCFLDIRSPGLGDTAMYLCATSRTGEYLNTQYFGPGTRLTVL.

The chain joins TRBV7-6 to TRBJ1-2, with 10 bases matching TRBD1. The CDR3 runs to 13 residues. Looked up from germline, CDR1 is SGHVS and CDR2 is FNYEAQ. The junction had 2 bases not matched to a gene; V was cut back by 5 bases and J by 5 bases. CDR3 residues: CASSTGQGYGYTF. The CDR3 DNA reads as TGTGCCAGCAGCACGGGACAGGGGTATGGCTACACCTTC.

The chain has TRBV30 and TRBJ2-7, with a weak D call TRBD1 (6 bases). Germline V gene data show CDR1 as GTSNPN and CDR2 as SVGIG (reference sequence). This CDR3 spans 12 amino acids. The V end was cut by 4 bases, the J end by 4 bases, with 11 bases between. The CDR3 loop reads CAWTGTTYEQYF. For the CDR3, the DNA is TGTGCCTGGACCGGGACAACATACGAGCAGTACTTC.

The genes are TRBV5-4 and TRBJ1-1; maybe TRBD1 (5 bases). Trimming left V 0 bases short and J 2 bases short, with 11 bases between. The CDR3 is made up of 15 amino acids. Germline V gene sequence: CDR1 SGHNT, CDR2 YYREEE (reference sequence). CDR3 DNA sequence: TGTGCCAGCAGCTTGGTTTCCAGGGTTAACACTGAAGCTTTCTTT. This encodes CASSLVSRVNTEAFF.

This chain links TRBV9 with TRBJ2-7, with 11 bases lining up with TRBD2. Germline V CDR1 and CDR2: SGDLS, YYNGEE. The CDR3 is made up of 16 amino acids. The ends lost 3 bases at V and 2 bases at J; junction bases unmatched: 7. CDR3 nucleotides: TGTGCCAGCAGCGCGAAAAGGGGACTAGCGGCCTACGAGCAGTACTTC. Encoded protein: CASSAKRGLAAYEQYF.

In this sample, this clone turned up once. In nucleotides, the CDR3 is TGTGCCAGCAGCGTAGCTTTTTGGGACTGCACCTACGAGCAGTACTTC. Translation: CASSVAFWDCTYEQYF. The J gene is TRBJ2-7, the V gene TRBV9, with a tentative D call TRBD2 (6 bases). The CDR3 totals 16 residues. V lost 0 bases and J 2 bases, leaving 15 bases between the germline ends. From germline, CDR1 is SGDLS and CDR2 YYNGEE.